This T cell receptor beta chain was sequenced in a study of technical replicates of blood from four donors (TCRdb year 2017). Points on this clone: Its antigen is currently not known. Base qualities are not provided; no much larger clone lies one nucleotide away.

The CDR3 spans 13 residues, from the cysteine through the phenylalanine. The read is trimmed to its CDR3 DNA, 39 bases read in frame from base 1. The germline V gene gives CDR1 as MNHEY and CDR2 as SVGAGI. V is clipped by 4 bases and J by 7 bases, and the sequence between their germline boundaries is 10 bases long. Library method: the immunoSEQ multiplex PCR assay. TCRdb mirrors the immuneACCESS table, restricted to in-frame sequences. Some clones are absent from its copies; in checked studies, under half trace to an unresolved V gene, and the reason for the others is unknown. In all, the sample holds roughly 68,000 clones, and around nine tenths of those were seen once. The ten biggest clones cover around 0.37% of the sample.

The chain is made from TRBV6-5 and TRBJ1-4, with the D gene not confidently named. The clonotype was recovered from a human donor in good health. The sequenced sample was T cells isolated from PBMCs. The CDR3 has the sequence CASSLPPGEKLFF. The base sequence is TGTGCCAGCAGTTTGCCACCGGGTGAAAAACTGTTTTTT.